Described below is a single T cell receptor (beta chain) sequence and its context. The antigen is not known. The germline V gene encodes CDR1 SGHRS and CDR2 YFSETQ. The CDR3 runs 18 residues. The V gene lost 4 bases and the J gene lost 3 bases, with 25 bases spanning the gap. The data originate from a study of OX40 agonist ivuxolimab in advanced cancers. Study-level information: Recorded diagnoses for dose-escalation patients were hepatocellular carcinoma, melanoma, renal cell or head and neck cancer. People who had prior anti-PD-1, anti-PD-L1 or anti-CTLA-4 therapy could take part, and 35% to 50% had some.

Sequencing was performed with immunoSEQ multiplex PCR; in TCRdb, only in-frame clones are kept and a portion is missing. The sample carries 30,000 or so clones, approximately 90% recorded once. The study, taken as a whole, reports: Compared with others, partial responders at 0.1-3.0 mg/kg displayed clonal expansion among the lowest. Certain nonresponders additionally had low normalized T-cell clonal expansion.

The chain carries TRBV5-1 and TRBJ1-1; tentatively, D is TRBD1 (6 bases). The specimen was CD4+ or CD8+ T cells sorted from blood, collected in a trial of the OX40 agonist ivuxolimab. The sequence came from an adult with an advanced solid tumor such as melanoma, head and neck, liver or kidney cancer. The CDR3 sequence: CASSVGKGYREEDTEAFF. Written as DNA, the CDR3 is TGCGCCAGCAGCGTGGGGAAGGGTTACAGGGAGGAGGACACTGAAGCTTTCTTT.